This TCR beta chain appears in the sequencing data of a study of shared clonotypes between healthy human individuals. The overall study: Those who served as donors were two women and a few men between the ages of 18 and 49.

As concerns this clone: What it binds is not known.

Replicate PCRs run on unsorted PBMC used around 0.3 ug DNA, which was 31,000 or so T cell genomes. Assay used: immunoSEQ multiplex PCR; TCRdb lists only in-frame clones, some missing. The sample yields approximately 470,000 clones, more than 75% seen once. Looked up from germline, CDR1 is SNHLY and CDR2 is FYNNEI. With 8 bases removed from V and 8 bases from J, the gap between germline ends came to 22 bases. The CDR3 covers 15 residues. General study points: The sampled material consisted only of blood, and tissue repertoires are likely to differ. The represented genetic and exposure-history diversity was limited by the small number of donors.

This receptor was identified in a woman aged 40 to 50 in good health. Some clones in this sample may be carry-over from other donors' samples. Sequencing input: PBMCs. The V and J genes are TRBV2 and TRBJ2-1, with D tentatively TRBD2 (6 bases). The CDR3 coding sequence is TGTGCCAGCCGGGGGACGCGGGCTCTTCGGGATGAGCAGTTCTTC. It translates to CASRGTRALRDEQFF.